A selection of T cell receptor beta chains follows, all from one sample in a study of Graves' ophthalmopathy and Graves' hyperthyroidism. Using its own MiXCR run on the multiplex PCR reads, TCRdb lists one record per CDR3 protein. The sample lists approximately 1.2 million distinct CDR3 sequences; less than 45% were seen once. The material sequenced was peripheral blood or thyroid tissue (not recorded which). These receptors were obtained from an adult man with Graves' hyperthyroidism. The CDR3 runs from the conserved cysteine through the conserved F or W. The order of the fields is CDR3 DNA, CDR3 protein, D gene, J gene, clone size, V gene. The D gene is left open where the match is weak. A clone size is listed for some rows: how often the clone was seen (once, few, many), or a class if it is expanded.

DNA: TGTACCAGCAGTTACGGTGGGCAACTATTGGAGACCCAGTACTTC
CDR3: CTSSYGGQLLETQYF
D: .
J: TRBJ2-5
size: .
V: TRBV6-5

DNA: TGTGCCACCAGTGATTTCCAGGGCGTTGGAGCCAACGTCCTGACTTTC
CDR3: CATSDFQGVGANVLTF
D: .
J: TRBJ2-6
size: many
V: TRBV24-1

DNA: TGTGCCAGCAGCGGGGTTGAGGGGCAGTACTTC
CDR3: CASSGVEGQYF
D: .
J: TRBJ2-7
size: .
V: TRBV7-2

DNA: TGTGCCAGCAGCTTAGAAGTGGCCAACTACGAGCAGTACTTC
CDR3: CASSLEVANYEQYF
D: .
J: TRBJ2-7
size: many
V: TRBV11-2

DNA: TGCAGCGGGCGACACCTCGCCTACGAGCAGTACTTC
CDR3: CSGRHLAYEQYF
D: .
J: TRBJ2-7
size: .
V: TRBV29-1

DNA: TGCAGTGCTAGGGGACAGGGGCAGGGGAATCAGCCCCAGCATTTT
CDR3: CSARGQGQGNQPQHF
D: TRBD1
J: TRBJ1-5
size: .
V: TRBV20-1

DNA: TGCAGCGTTGTCGGGGGGACAGGTGCCCTTATCTTT
CDR3: CSVVGGTGALIF
D: TRBD1
J: TRBJ1-1
size: once
V: TRBV29-1

DNA: TGTGCCAGCAGCGCAGGGGGCTGGAACACTGAAGCTTTCTTT
CDR3: CASSAGGWNTEAFF
D: TRBD1
J: TRBJ1-1
size: many
V: TRBV7-8

DNA: TGCGCCAGCAGCTGGGTGGGGGAAAACGAGCAGTACTTC
CDR3: CASSWVGENEQYF
D: .
J: TRBJ2-7
size: few
V: TRBV5-1

DNA: TGTGCCAGCAGCTTAAGCAATCCCTACGAGCAGTACTTC
CDR3: CASSLSNPYEQYF
D: .
J: TRBJ2-7
size: .
V: TRBV7-8

DNA: TGCAGCGTTGAAGAGGAAACGAACACCGGGGAGCTGTTTTTT
CDR3: CSVEEETNTGELFF
D: .
J: TRBJ2-2
size: many
V: TRBV29-1

DNA: TGCAGCCTAACGGACAGGAGGGAGACCCAGTACTTC
CDR3: CSLTDRRETQYF
D: TRBD1
J: TRBJ2-5
size: .
V: TRBV29-1

DNA: TGTGCCAGTAGTATAGAACTAGCAAAGACCCAGTACTTC
CDR3: CASSIELAKTQYF
D: .
J: TRBJ2-5
size: many
V: TRBV19

DNA: TGCAGCGCCCCGACAGGCGGTGAAAAACTGTTTTTT
CDR3: CSAPTGGEKLFF
D: .
J: TRBJ1-4
size: many
V: TRBV29-1

DNA: TGTGCCAGCAGCTCAACTAAACAGGGGCCCAACTACGAGCAGTACTTC
CDR3: CASSSTKQGPNYEQYF
D: TRBD1
J: TRBJ2-7
size: many
V: TRBV7-9

DNA: TGCAGTGCGGTCCGGGCCCCTGTGATATCAGAACCCCAGCATTTT
CDR3: CSAVRAPVISEPQHF
D: .
J: TRBJ1-5
size: .
V: TRBV20-1

DNA: TGTGCCATCAGGAGGACAGGGGATTCACCCCTCCACTTT
CDR3: CAIRRTGDSPLHF
D: TRBD1
J: TRBJ1-6
size: .
V: TRBV10-3

DNA: TGTGCCAGCAGCTACCTCCGAGGACACACTGAAGCTTTCTTT
CDR3: CASSYLRGHTEAFF
D: .
J: TRBJ1-1
size: .
V: TRBV5-4

DNA: TGTGCCAGCAGCGCCGGGGGGGGTTGGCCCCAGCATTTT
CDR3: CASSAGGGWPQHF
D: .
J: TRBJ1-5
size: .
V: TRBV9

DNA: TGTGCCAGCAGTTTATTGGAGCGAAACACCATATATTTT
CDR3: CASSLLERNTIYF
D: .
J: TRBJ1-3
size: many
V: TRBV12-3/TRBV12-4

DNA: TGCAGCGTTGAAACGTCACAGGGCCGGTTTGGCTATGGCTACACCTTC
CDR3: CSVETSQGRFGYGYTF
D: .
J: TRBJ1-2
size: many
V: TRBV29-1

DNA: TGCAGCTTCAGAGGGGGTCAAGAGACCCAGTACTTC
CDR3: CSFRGGQETQYF
D: .
J: TRBJ2-5
size: .
V: TRBV29-1

DNA: TGTGCCAGCACCCAAGAACAGGGGGCGAACACTGAAGCTTTCTTT
CDR3: CASTQEQGANTEAFF
D: TRBD1
J: TRBJ1-1
size: once
V: TRBV2

DNA: TGTGCCAGCAGCAGCGAAAGGTTCACTGAAGCTTTCTTT
CDR3: CASSSERFTEAFF
D: .
J: TRBJ1-1
size: many
V: TRBV14

DNA: TGTGCTAGAGTGACCGGGAAGAATTCACCCCTCCACTTT
CDR3: CARVTGKNSPLHF
D: .
J: TRBJ1-6
size: few
V: TRBV10-3

DNA: TGTGCCATCAGTGAGGGGACAGGGGGCGCGAGAGGGGCCAACGTCCTGACTTTC
CDR3: CAISEGTGGARGANVLTF
D: TRBD1
J: TRBJ2-6
size: many
V: TRBV10-3

DNA: TGTGCCAGCAGCTTAGCGGGGGGGTCGGTGGAGACCCAGCATTTT
CDR3: CASSLAGGSVETQHF
D: .
J: TRBJ1-5
size: .
V: TRBV7-9

DNA: TGTGCCAGCAGTAACGGAGTGGGCAATCAGCCCCAGCATTTT
CDR3: CASSNGVGNQPQHF
D: .
J: TRBJ1-5
size: .
V: TRBV9

DNA: TGTGCCAGCAGCCCATATGACGCAGGGGCTGGAAACACCATATATTTT
CDR3: CASSPYDAGAGNTIYF
D: .
J: TRBJ1-3
size: few
V: TRBV9

DNA: TGTGCCAGCAGCCCCTCCGACAGGTTTGCCACTGAAGCTTTCTTT
CDR3: CASSPSDRFATEAFF
D: .
J: TRBJ1-1
size: .
V: TRBV6-2/TRBV6-3

DNA: TGTGCCAGCAGCTTAGATGGCCAAGCCCGCCAGCCCCAGCATTTT
CDR3: CASSLDGQARQPQHF
D: .
J: TRBJ1-5
size: .
V: TRBV7-2

DNA: TGCAGCTTAGGTTTGCCTGACTCTGGAAACACCATATATTTT
CDR3: CSLGLPDSGNTIYF
D: .
J: TRBJ1-3
size: .
V: TRBV29-1

DNA: TGCAGTGCTAGTGATCAGGGATCTGGAGAGACCCAGTACTTC
CDR3: CSASDQGSGETQYF
D: .
J: TRBJ2-5
size: many
V: TRBV20-1

DNA: TGCAGCGTTCGGGGACAGGGCGCGACCCAGTACTTC
CDR3: CSVRGQGATQYF
D: TRBD1
J: TRBJ2-5
size: .
V: TRBV29-1

DNA: TGTGCCAGCAGTGATCGATCGACAGGGAAAAGCGGCTACGAGCAGTACTTC
CDR3: CASSDRSTGKSGYEQYF
D: TRBD1
J: TRBJ2-7
size: .
V: TRBV6-1

DNA: TGTGCCAGCAGCCAAGAATCGCGGGAGGTTTACAGTGGGACCCAGTACTTC
CDR3: CASSQESREVYSGTQYF
D: TRBD2
J: TRBJ2-5
size: .
V: TRBV14

DNA: TGCAGCGTTCCCGGACTAGCGGATTACAATGAGCAGTTCTTC
CDR3: CSVPGLADYNEQFF
D: TRBD2
J: TRBJ2-1
size: .
V: TRBV29-1

DNA: TGTGCCAGTCGGGTCGAGCGGGCCGGGGAGCAGTACTTC
CDR3: CASRVERAGEQYF
D: .
J: TRBJ2-7
size: .
V: TRBV19

DNA: TGTGCCAGCAGCTTAATCGGGGCAGATCAGTACTTC
CDR3: CASSLIGADQYF
D: .
J: TRBJ2-7
size: .
V: TRBV7-2

DNA: TGTGCCAGCAGTTACTCTACCAGGGAATCGTCTACCTACGAGCAGTACTTC
CDR3: CASSYSTRESSTYEQYF
D: .
J: TRBJ2-7
size: few
V: TRBV6-1

DNA: TGTGCCAGCAGCCGGAGGCACCGCTACGAGCAGTACTTC
CDR3: CASSRRHRYEQYF
D: .
J: TRBJ2-7
size: many
V: TRBV7-9

DNA: TGCAGCGTTGAAGATGCGAGTACTAGCGGGGGGTTACCGACAGAGACCCAGTACTTC
CDR3: CSVEDASTSGGLPTETQYF
D: TRBD2
J: TRBJ2-5
size: .
V: TRBV29-1

DNA: TGTGCCATCACTGGAGGCAGGGAGCTGTTTTTT
CDR3: CAITGGRELFF
D: .
J: TRBJ2-2
size: .
V: TRBV10-3

DNA: TGTGCCTGGTCCCCCGCTAGGGAGCAGTACTTC
CDR3: CAWSPAREQYF
D: .
J: TRBJ2-7
size: .
V: TRBV30

DNA: TGTGCCAGCAGTGAACAACTTAGGGGCAATCAGCCCCAGCATTTT
CDR3: CASSEQLRGNQPQHF
D: .
J: TRBJ1-5
size: many
V: TRBV5-6

DNA: TGTGCCAGCAGCTGGAGGAGGACAGGGGAATCCTACGAGCAGTACTTC
CDR3: CASSWRRTGESYEQYF
D: TRBD1
J: TRBJ2-7
size: .
V: TRBV7-8

DNA: TGTGCTAGAGTATTTAAGCGGAGCTCCTATAATTCACCCCTCCACTTT
CDR3: CARVFKRSSYNSPLHF
D: .
J: TRBJ1-6
size: .
V: TRBV25-1

DNA: TGTGCCAGCAGTGAGGCAGGACTAGCGGGGACCGGGGAGCTGTTTTTT
CDR3: CASSEAGLAGTGELFF
D: TRBD2
J: TRBJ2-2
size: .
V: TRBV2

DNA: TGCAGTGCTAGAGTAAAAAGGACAGGAATACGAAACACTGAAGCTTCCTTT
CDR3: CSARVKRTGIRNTEASF
D: TRBD1
J: TRBJ1-1
size: .
V: TRBV20-1

DNA: TGTGCCAGCAGCCCTCAGGGACAAATGCGGGCTTTCTTT
CDR3: CASSPQGQMRAFF
D: .
J: TRBJ1-1
size: .
V: TRBV5-1

DNA: TGTGCCAGCAGGCACCCAGACAGGGGGGGAACTGAAGCTTTCTTT
CDR3: CASRHPDRGGTEAFF
D: TRBD1
J: TRBJ1-1
size: few
V: TRBV12-3/TRBV12-4

DNA: TGTGCCATAGGGCAGTCAGTATACGAGCAGTACTTC
CDR3: CAIGQSVYEQYF
D: .
J: TRBJ2-7
size: many
V: TRBV10-3

DNA: TGTGCCAGCAGCTTGCGGGGCGCGTTCAATGAAAAACTGTTTTTT
CDR3: CASSLRGAFNEKLFF
D: .
J: TRBJ1-4
size: .
V: TRBV7-2

DNA: TGTGCCAGTAGTATTTCGGGGACGATGGAAAAACTGTTTTTT
CDR3: CASSISGTMEKLFF
D: .
J: TRBJ1-4
size: many
V: TRBV19

DNA: TGTGCCAGCAGGGGGACAGGGAAGGGGACCCAGTACTTC
CDR3: CASRGTGKGTQYF
D: TRBD1
J: TRBJ2-5
size: few
V: TRBV11-2

DNA: TGTGCCAGCAGCCAAGGGGTATCGGGGACATACGAGCAGTACTTC
CDR3: CASSQGVSGTYEQYF
D: .
J: TRBJ2-7
size: .
V: TRBV7-8

DNA: TGTGCCAGCAGTTACGTCCAAGATTCACCCCTCCACTTT
CDR3: CASSYVQDSPLHF
D: .
J: TRBJ1-6
size: .
V: TRBV6-2/TRBV6-3